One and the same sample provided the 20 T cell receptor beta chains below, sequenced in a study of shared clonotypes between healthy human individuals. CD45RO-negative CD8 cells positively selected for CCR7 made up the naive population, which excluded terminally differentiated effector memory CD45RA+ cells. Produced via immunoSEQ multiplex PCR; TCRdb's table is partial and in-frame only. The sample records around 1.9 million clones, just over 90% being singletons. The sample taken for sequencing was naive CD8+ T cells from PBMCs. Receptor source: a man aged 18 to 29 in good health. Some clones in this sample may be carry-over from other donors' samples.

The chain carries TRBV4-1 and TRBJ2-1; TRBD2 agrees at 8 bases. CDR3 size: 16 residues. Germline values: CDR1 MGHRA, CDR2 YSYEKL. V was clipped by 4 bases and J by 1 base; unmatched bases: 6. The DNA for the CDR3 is TGCGCCAGCAGCCCGAGAACTAGCGGATCCTACAATGAGCAGTTCTTC. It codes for CASSPRTSGSYNEQFF.

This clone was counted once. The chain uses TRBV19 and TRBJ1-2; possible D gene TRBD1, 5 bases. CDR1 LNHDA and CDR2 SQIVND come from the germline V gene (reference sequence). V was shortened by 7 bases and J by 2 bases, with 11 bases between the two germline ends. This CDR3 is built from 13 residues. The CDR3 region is CASTLGGNYGYTF. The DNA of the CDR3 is TGTGCCAGTACCCTGGGGGGGAACTATGGCTACACCTTC.

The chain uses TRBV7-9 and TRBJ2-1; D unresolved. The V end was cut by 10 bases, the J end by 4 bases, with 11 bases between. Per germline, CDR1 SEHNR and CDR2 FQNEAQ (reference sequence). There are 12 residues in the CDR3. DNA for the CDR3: TGTGCCACCTTCTCTGATTACAATGAGCAGTTCTTC. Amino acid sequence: CATFSDYNEQFF.

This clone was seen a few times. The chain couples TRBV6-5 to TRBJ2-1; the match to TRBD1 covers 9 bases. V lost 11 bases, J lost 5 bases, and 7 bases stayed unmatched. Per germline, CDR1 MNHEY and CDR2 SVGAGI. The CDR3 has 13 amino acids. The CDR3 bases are TGTGCCTCGGGACAGGGTCTAAACAATGAGCAGTTCTTC. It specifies CASGQGLNNEQFF.

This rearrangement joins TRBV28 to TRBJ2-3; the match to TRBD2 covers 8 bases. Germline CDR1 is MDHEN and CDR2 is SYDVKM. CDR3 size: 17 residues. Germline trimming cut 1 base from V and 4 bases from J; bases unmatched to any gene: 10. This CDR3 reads CASSLLVRREVSDTQYF. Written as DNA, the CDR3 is TGTGCCAGCAGTTTATTAGTTAGGCGGGAGGTTTCAGATACGCAGTATTTT.

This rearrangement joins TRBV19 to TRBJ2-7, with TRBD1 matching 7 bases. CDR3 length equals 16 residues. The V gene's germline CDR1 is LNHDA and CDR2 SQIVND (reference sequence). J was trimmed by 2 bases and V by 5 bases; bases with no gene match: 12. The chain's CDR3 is CASSPQGQWGPYEQYF. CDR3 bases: TGTGCCAGTAGTCCCCAGGGACAGTGGGGACCCTACGAGCAGTACTTC.

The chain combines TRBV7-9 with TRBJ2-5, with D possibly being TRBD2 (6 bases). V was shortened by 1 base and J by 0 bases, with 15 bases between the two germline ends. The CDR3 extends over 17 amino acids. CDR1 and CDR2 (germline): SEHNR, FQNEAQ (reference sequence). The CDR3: CASSLGKEGVNQETQYF. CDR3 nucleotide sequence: TGTGCCAGCAGCTTAGGAAAGGAGGGTGTGAACCAAGAGACCCAGTACTTC.

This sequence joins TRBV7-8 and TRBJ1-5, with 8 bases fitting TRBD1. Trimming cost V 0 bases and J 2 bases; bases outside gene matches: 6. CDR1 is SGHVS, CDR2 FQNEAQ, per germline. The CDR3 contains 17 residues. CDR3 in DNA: TGTGCCAGCAGCTTAGCCTTAGGACAGGGTGGCAATCAGCCCCAGCATTTT. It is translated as CASSLALGQGGNQPQHF.

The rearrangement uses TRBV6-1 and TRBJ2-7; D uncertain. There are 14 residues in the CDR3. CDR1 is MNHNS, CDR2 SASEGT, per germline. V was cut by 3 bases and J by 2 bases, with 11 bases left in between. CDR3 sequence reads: CASSDDPSTYEQYF. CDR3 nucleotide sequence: TGTGCCAGCAGTGACGACCCCTCGACCTACGAGCAGTACTTC.

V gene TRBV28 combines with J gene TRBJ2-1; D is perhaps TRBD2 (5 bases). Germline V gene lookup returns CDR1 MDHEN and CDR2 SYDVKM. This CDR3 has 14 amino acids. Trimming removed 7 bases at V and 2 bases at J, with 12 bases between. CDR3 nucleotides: TGTGCCAGCAAAGAACCCGGGACCTACAATGAGCAGTTCTTC. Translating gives CASKEPGTYNEQFF. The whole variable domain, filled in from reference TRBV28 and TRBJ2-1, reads DVKVTQSSRYLVKRTGEKVFLECVQDMDHENMFWYRQDPGLGLRLIYFSYDVKMKEKGDIPEGYSVSREKKERFSLILESASTNQTSMYLCASKEPGTYNEQFFGPGTRLTVL.

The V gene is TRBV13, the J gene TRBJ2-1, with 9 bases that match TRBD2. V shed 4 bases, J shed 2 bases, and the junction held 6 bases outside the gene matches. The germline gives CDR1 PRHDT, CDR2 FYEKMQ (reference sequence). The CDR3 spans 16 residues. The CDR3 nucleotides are TGTGCCAGCAGCTCTAGCGGGACACGCCCCTACAATGAGCAGTTCTTC. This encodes CASSSSGTRPYNEQFF.

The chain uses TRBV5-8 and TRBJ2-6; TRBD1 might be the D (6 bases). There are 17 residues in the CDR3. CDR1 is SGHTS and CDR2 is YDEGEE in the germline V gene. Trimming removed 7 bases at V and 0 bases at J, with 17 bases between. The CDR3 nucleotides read TGTGCCAGCCCCTCGACAGGCCAATTCTCTGGGGCCAACGTCCTGACTTTC. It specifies CASPSTGQFSGANVLTF.

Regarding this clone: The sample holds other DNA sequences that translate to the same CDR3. The CDR3 reads CASSPPGISTDTQYF. CDR3 coding DNA: TGTGCCAGCAGTCCCCCGGGGATTAGCACAGATACGCAGTATTTT. J is TRBJ2-3 and V is TRBV7-9, with D possibly being TRBD2 (5 bases). Trimming stripped 6 bases from V and 0 bases from J, with 13 bases between. Germline CDR1 and CDR2: SEHNR and FQNEAQ (reference sequence). The CDR3 is 15 residues long.

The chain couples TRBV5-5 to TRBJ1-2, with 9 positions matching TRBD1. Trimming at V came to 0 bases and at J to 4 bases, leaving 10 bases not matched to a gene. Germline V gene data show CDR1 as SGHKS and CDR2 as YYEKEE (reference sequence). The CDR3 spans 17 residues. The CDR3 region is CASSLDPGQGSFYGYTF. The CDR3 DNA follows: TGTGCCAGCAGCTTGGATCCGGGACAGGGAAGTTTCTATGGCTACACCTTC.

The CDR3 is CASSFTSRAGELFF. For the CDR3, the DNA is TGTGCCAGCAGCTTTACTAGTAGGGCCGGGGAGCTGTTTTTT. The chain carries TRBV7-6 and TRBJ2-2; maybe TRBD2 (5 bases). Germline lookup yields CDR1 SGHVS and CDR2 FNYEAQ. V dropped 3 bases and J dropped 6 bases, with 11 bases sitting between them. This CDR3 is built from 14 residues. Full variable domain (remainder filled in from reference TRBV7-6 and TRBJ2-2): GAGVSQSPRYKVTKRGQDVALRCDPISGHVSLYWYRQALGQGPEFLTYFNYEAQQDKSGLPNDRFSAERPEGSISTLTIQRTEQRDSAMYRCASSFTSRAGELFFGEGSRLTVL.

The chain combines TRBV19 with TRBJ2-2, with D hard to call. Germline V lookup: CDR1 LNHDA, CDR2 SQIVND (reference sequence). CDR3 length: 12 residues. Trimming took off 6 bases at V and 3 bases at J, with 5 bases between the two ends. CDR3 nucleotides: TGTGCCAGTAGCTCATACACCGGGGAGCTGTTTTTT. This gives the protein CASSSYTGELFF.

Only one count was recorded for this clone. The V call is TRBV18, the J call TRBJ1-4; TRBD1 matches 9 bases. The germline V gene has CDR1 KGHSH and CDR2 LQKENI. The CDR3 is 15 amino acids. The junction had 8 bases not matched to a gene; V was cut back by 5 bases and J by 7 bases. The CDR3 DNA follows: TGTGCCAGCTCATCGGGACAGGGCTTTGGTGAAAAACTGTTTTTT. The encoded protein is CASSSGQGFGEKLFF.

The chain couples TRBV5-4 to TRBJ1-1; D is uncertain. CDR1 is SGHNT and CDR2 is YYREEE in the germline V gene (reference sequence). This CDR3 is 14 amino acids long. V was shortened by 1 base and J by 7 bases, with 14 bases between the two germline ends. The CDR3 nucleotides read TGTGCCAGCAGCTTGAGGTCAGAGCGGGGTGAAGCTTTCTTT. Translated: CASSLRSERGEAFF.

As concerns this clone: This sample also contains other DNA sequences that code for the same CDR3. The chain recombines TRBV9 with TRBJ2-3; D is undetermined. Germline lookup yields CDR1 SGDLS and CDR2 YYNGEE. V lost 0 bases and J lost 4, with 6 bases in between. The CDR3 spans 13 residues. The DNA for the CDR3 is TGTGCCAGCAGCGTAGCCGGACCAGATACGCAGTATTTT. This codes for CASSVAGPDTQYF.

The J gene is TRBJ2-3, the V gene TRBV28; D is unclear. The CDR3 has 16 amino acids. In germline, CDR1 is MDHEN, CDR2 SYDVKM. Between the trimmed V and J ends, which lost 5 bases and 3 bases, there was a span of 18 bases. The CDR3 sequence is CASSPGASIGTDTQYF. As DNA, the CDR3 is TGTGCCAGCAGTCCCGGAGCCTCTATCGGGACAGATACGCAGTATTTT.